The 32 T cell receptor beta chains below were found in one sample sequenced in a study of blood T cell repertoires in COVID-19. Sequenced by immunoSEQ multiplex PCR; TCRdb stores in-frame clones only, minus some. The profile shows approximately 290,000 clones, 90% of them singletons. What was sequenced was PBMCs or T cells enriched from blood (not recorded which). The receptor source for this set is a woman between 18 and 29 years old with acute COVID-19.

This clone was counted once. The chain combines TRBV19 with TRBJ1-1; possible D gene TRBD1, 5 bases. V dropped 8 bases and J dropped 6 bases, with 10 bases sitting between them. From germline, CDR1 is LNHDA and CDR2 SQIVND (reference sequence). This CDR3 comprises 11 residues. Here the CDR3 reads CASGAGPEAFF. For the CDR3, the DNA is TGTGCCAGTGGCGCAGGGCCTGAAGCTTTCTTT.

The V and J genes are TRBV18 and TRBJ1-1; TRBD1 might be the D (5 bases). Trimming stripped 3 bases from V and 6 bases from J, with 17 bases between. The CDR3 spans 15 residues. Germline V gene data show CDR1 as KGHSH and CDR2 as LQKENI. As DNA, the CDR3 is TGTGCCAGCTCACCCCGTCCTGACAGACAAGCTGAAGCTTTCTTT. Its protein product is CASSPRPDRQAEAFF.

This chain uses TRBV2 with TRBJ2-3; a possible D gene is TRBD2 (6 bases). The CDR3 spans 13 residues. Trimming pared 8 bases from V and 4 bases from J, leaving 13 bases between. Germline CDR1 SNHLY, CDR2 FYNNEI. The CDR3 loop is CASAREGPDTQYF. The DNA for the CDR3 is TGTGCCAGCGCGCGGGAAGGCCCAGATACGCAGTATTTT.

The chain couples TRBV5-8 to TRBJ2-1; possible D gene TRBD2, 5 bases. Trimming shortened V by 4 bases and J by 3 bases, and 14 bases separated the two germline ends. The CDR3 runs 15 residues. Germline loops: CDR1 SGHTS, CDR2 YDEGEE. CDR3 coding DNA: TGTGCCAGCAGCCTGAGCGGACTCTACTACAATGAGCAGTTCTTC. Protein sequence: CASSLSGLYYNEQFF.

This chain joins TRBV7-6 and TRBJ2-7, with 9 bases identical to TRBD2. Losses at the gene ends were 1 base for V and 6 bases for J; bases not matched to a gene: 4. This CDR3 region has 14 residues. The V gene's germline CDR1 is SGHVS and CDR2 FNYEAQ. CDR3 in DNA: TGTGCCAGCAGCTTAGTAGCGGGAGCACGCGAGCAGTACTTC. It is translated as CASSLVAGAREQYF.

The chain carries TRBV29-1 and TRBJ1-1; the match to TRBD1 covers 7 bases. The CDR3 extends over 14 amino acids. The trim removed 4 bases at V and 3 bases at J, leaving 8 bases unmatched. Per germline, CDR1 SQVTM and CDR2 ANQGSEA. In DNA form, the CDR3 reads TGCAGCGTTGTAAATACAGGGGCGGACACTGAAGCTTTCTTT. Its protein product is CSVVNTGADTEAFF.

V is TRBV5-6 and J is TRBJ2-4; D is unresolved. This CDR3 spans 13 amino acids. CDR1 and CDR2 from the germline V gene are SGHDT and YYEEEE. Trimming removed 2 bases at V and 5 bases at J, with 8 bases between. CDR3 bases: TGTGCCAGCAGCTTCGTCGCGGAAAACATTCAGTACTTC. Protein: CASSFVAENIQYF.

The V gene is TRBV7-7, the J gene TRBJ1-1; 7 nucleotides align to TRBD1. The CDR3 has 13 residues. Germline lookup yields CDR1 SSHAT and CDR2 FNYEAQ (reference sequence). The CDR3 reads CASPGGFNTEAFF. DNA of the CDR3: TGTGCTAGCCCAGGGGGTTTTAACACTGAAGCTTTCTTT.

The chain is built from TRBV19 and TRBJ1-1, with 8 positions matching TRBD1. Germline V lookup: CDR1 LNHDA, CDR2 SQIVND (reference sequence). The V and J ends lost 4 bases and 1 base, in that order; junction bases with no gene match: 5. This CDR3 is built from 15 residues. CDR3 residues: CASSNPGQGNTEAFF. The CDR3 region has the DNA TGTGCCAGTAGTAACCCTGGACAGGGGAACACTGAAGCTTTCTTT.

This rearrangement joins TRBV5-1 to TRBJ1-1; no reliable D call. Germline lookup yields CDR1 SGHRS and CDR2 YFSETQ. V was shortened by 1 base and J by 1 base, with 11 bases between the two germline ends. The CDR3 length is 15 residues. In nucleotides, the CDR3 is TGCGCCAGCAGCTTGAGTTTGGCGGAGAACACTGAAGCTTTCTTT. Amino acid sequence: CASSLSLAENTEAFF.

The J gene is TRBJ2-5, the V gene TRBV9, with TRBD1 matching over 7 bases. The CDR3 is made up of 13 amino acids. Per the germline V gene, CDR1 is SGDLS and CDR2 is YYNGEE. The V gene end was trimmed by 4 bases and the J gene end by 4 bases; junction bases not matched to a gene: 4. The CDR3 sequence is CASSRQGRETQYF. DNA of the CDR3: TGTGCCAGCAGCCGACAGGGACGAGAGACCCAGTACTTC.

V gene TRBV11-3 combines with J gene TRBJ1-1; D may be TRBD1 (6 bases). Germline CDR1 SGHNT, CDR2 YENEEA. The germline V and J ends were trimmed by 5 bases and 7 bases, with 11 bases remaining between them. CDR3 length: 12 residues. CDR3 loop: CASSHGQLEAFF. DNA for the CDR3: TGTGCCAGCAGCCACGGACAGCTTGAAGCTTTCTTT.

The rearrangement joins TRBV10-3 to TRBJ1-2; tentatively, D is TRBD1 (5 bases). The CDR3 contains 13 residues. Trimming cost V 2 bases and J 6 bases, with 10 bases left between them. CDR1 and CDR2 from the germline V gene are ENHRY and SYGVKD. The CDR3 DNA reads as TGTGCCATCAGTGAGACGGGGGACCATGGCTACACCTTC. This sequence encodes CAISETGDHGYTF.

V is TRBV6-4 and J is TRBJ1-1, with D possibly being TRBD1 (5 bases). V was cut by 6 bases and J by 5 bases, with 13 bases left in between. The germline CDR1 and CDR2 sequences are MRHNA and SNTAGT. The CDR3 contains 13 residues. CDR3 DNA sequence: TGTGCCAGCAGAAAACACGGGGGGACTGAAGCTTTCTTT. This sequence encodes CASRKHGGTEAFF.

This clone was observed a single time. The chain combines TRBV10-2 with TRBJ2-1; D might be TRBD1 (5 bases). This CDR3 spans 18 amino acids. The V end lost 2 bases, the J end lost 1 base, and 18 bases lay between the germline ends. From germline, CDR1 is WSHSY and CDR2 SAAADI. The CDR3 loop is CASSERSGQGLSYNEQFF. The DNA of the CDR3 is TGCGCCAGCAGTGAGAGAAGTGGGCAGGGCCTGTCCTACAATGAGCAGTTCTTC.

This clone was observed a few times. This CDR3 reads CASSLRTGWYQPQHF. In nucleotides, the CDR3 is TGTGCCAGCAGCCTAAGGACAGGTTGGTATCAGCCCCAGCATTTT. V and J are TRBV28 and TRBJ1-5; 7 positions agree with TRBD1. Germline values: CDR1 MDHEN, CDR2 SYDVKM. CDR3 length equals 15 residues. V shed 6 bases, J shed 5 bases, and the junction held 10 bases outside the gene matches. The whole variable domain, remainder taken from reference TRBV28 and TRBJ1-5, is DVKVTQSSRYLVKRTGEKVFLECVQDMDHENMFWYRQDPGLGLRLIYFSYDVKMKEKGDIPEGYSVSREKKERFSLILESASTNQTSMYLCASSLRTGWYQPQHFGDGTRLSIL.

The chain links TRBV5-4 to TRBJ1-2; 8 bases agree with TRBD1. Trimming at V came to 4 bases and at J to 8 bases, leaving 7 bases not matched to a gene. This CDR3 contains 13 residues. The germline V gene encodes CDR1 SGHNT and CDR2 YYREEE (reference sequence). For the CDR3, the DNA is TGTGCCAGCAGCCCGGACAGGGTGGGAGGCTACACCTTC. Protein product: CASSPDRVGGYTF.

The chain carries TRBV11-2 and TRBJ1-6; 8 positions agree with TRBD1. The CDR3 is 17 amino acids. V lost 3 bases and J lost 10; bases outside the gene matches: 14. Germline V lookup: CDR1 SGHAT, CDR2 FQNNGV. Here the CDR3 reads CASSFGPLGQDWSPLHF. DNA of the CDR3: TGTGCCAGCAGCTTTGGACCACTGGGACAGGATTGGTCACCCCTCCACTTT.

The chain couples TRBV29-1 to TRBJ2-5; D not resolved. CDR1 is SQVTM, CDR2 ANQGSEA, per germline. The V end was cut by 3 bases, the J end by 2 bases, with 19 bases between. The CDR3 spans 16 residues. CDR3 DNA sequence: TGCAGCGTTGAGGGTCTAGGAACACCTAAGCAAGAGACCCAGTACTTC. It translates to CSVEGLGTPKQETQYF. Variable domain in full (rest from reference TRBV29-1 and TRBJ2-5): SAVISQKPSRDICQRGTSLTIQCQVDSQVTMMFWYRQQPGQSLTLIATANQGSEATYESGFVIDKFPISRPNLTFSTLTVSNMSPEDSSIYLCSVEGLGTPKQETQYFGPGTRLLVL.

The chain employs TRBV27 and TRBJ2-3; D remains unclear. The CDR3 is made up of 13 amino acids. Trimming pared 5 bases from V and 6 bases from J, leaving 12 bases between. The germline V gene has CDR1 MNHEY and CDR2 SMNVEV (reference sequence). CDR3 coding DNA: TGTGCCAGCAGTCTCTTCAAACAGGATACGCAGTATTTT. The encoded protein is CASSLFKQDTQYF.

This chain joins TRBV6-2 or TRBV6-3 and TRBJ1-5, with a possible D match to TRBD1 (6 bases). The CDR3 runs 14 residues. V was shortened by 5 bases and J by 7 bases, with 15 bases between the two germline ends. Germline V gene sequence: CDR1 MNHEY, CDR2 SVGEGT. The CDR3 DNA reads as TGTGCCAGCAGTCCAGGGGCTCTATTCCAGCCCCAGCATTTT. This sequence encodes CASSPGALFQPQHF.

The chain employs TRBV6-5 and TRBJ1-1, with no clear D. Per germline, CDR1 MNHEY and CDR2 SVGAGI. The CDR3 has 15 amino acids. V dropped 5 bases and J dropped 0 bases, with 13 bases sitting between them. The CDR3 nucleotides read TGTGCCAGCAGTCGCTTCGGGGTTATGAACACTGAAGCTTTCTTT. Protein: CASSRFGVMNTEAFF.

V gene TRBV30 combines with J gene TRBJ1-5; possibly TRBD1 for D (6 bases). The CDR3 contains 14 residues. Germline V gives CDR1 GTSNPN, CDR2 SVGIG (reference sequence). V lost 7 bases to trimming and J lost 0 bases, with 13 bases between them. The CDR3 DNA reads as TGTGCCTACTCCACAGGGTCTAGCAATCAGCCCCAGCATTTT. Its protein product is CAYSTGSSNQPQHF.

V gene TRBV10-2 combines with J gene TRBJ1-1, with D unclear. The V gene's germline CDR1 is WSHSY and CDR2 SAAADI. There are 16 residues in the CDR3. Trimming stripped 6 bases from V and 4 bases from J, with 21 bases between. CDR3 in amino acids: CASSDPLGRGRTEAFF. CDR3 sequence (DNA): TGCGCCAGCAGCGACCCTCTTGGCCGAGGGCGCACTGAAGCTTTCTTT.

J is TRBJ2-1 and V is TRBV5-1; 10 nucleotides agree with TRBD2. The germline gives CDR1 SGHRS, CDR2 YFSETQ. The V gene end was trimmed by 0 bases and the J gene end by 10 bases; junction bases not matched to a gene: 13. CDR3 length: 17 residues. Here the CDR3 reads CASSLASAGLAPEEQFF. Written as DNA, the CDR3 is TGCGCCAGCAGCTTGGCCAGTGCGGGACTAGCGCCGGAGGAGCAGTTCTTC.

The chain joins TRBV18 to TRBJ1-1; D perhaps matches TRBD1 (6 bases). Trimming left V 5 bases short and J 2 bases short, with 15 bases between. The length of the CDR3 is 15 residues. Germline V gives CDR1 KGHSH, CDR2 LQKENI. The CDR3 loop is CASSAMTGSNTEAFF. The CDR3, as DNA: TGTGCCAGCTCAGCCATGACAGGATCCAACACTGAAGCTTTCTTT.

The chain carries TRBV7-2 and TRBJ2-2; 7 bases align to TRBD2. V dropped 1 base and J dropped 0; count of bases not matched to a gene: 2. Germline CDR1 reads SGHTA; CDR2 reads FQGNSA. CDR3 length: 16 amino acids. CDR3 region: CASSLVAGANTGELFF. Written as DNA, the CDR3 is TGTGCCAGCAGCTTAGTCGCGGGAGCGAACACCGGGGAGCTGTTTTTT. Variable domain in full (rest from reference TRBV7-2 and TRBJ2-2): GAGVSQSPSNKVTEKGKDVELRCDPISGHTALYWYRQSLGQGLEFLIYFQGNSAPDKSGLPSDRFSAERTGGSVSTLTIQRTQQEDSAVYLCASSLVAGANTGELFFGEGSRLTVL.

The J gene is TRBJ2-5, the V gene TRBV28, with 9 positions matching TRBD2. J lost 2 bases, V lost 3 bases, and 7 bases had no gene match. The CDR3 totals 16 residues. Germline loops: CDR1 MDHEN, CDR2 SYDVKM. CDR3 DNA sequence: TGTGCCAGCAGTTTTTCCCTAGCGGGATTTCAAGAGACCCAGTACTTC. This encodes CASSFSLAGFQETQYF. Supplemented by reference TRBV28 and TRBJ2-5, the full variable domain reads DVKVTQSSRYLVKRTGEKVFLECVQDMDHENMFWYRQDPGLGLRLIYFSYDVKMKEKGDIPEGYSVSREKKERFSLILESASTNQTSMYLCASSFSLAGFQETQYFGPGTRLLVL.

J is TRBJ2-7 and V is TRBV27; D uncertain. The germline CDR1 and CDR2 sequences are MNHEY and SMNVEV (reference sequence). This CDR3 spans 12 amino acids. V was shortened by 5 bases and J by 12 bases, with 17 bases between the two germline ends. CDR3 sequence reads: CASSQLQVPLYF. The CDR3 DNA follows: TGTGCCAGCAGTCAGCTCCAGGTCCCTTTGTACTTC.

This clone appeared a single time. A read error may account for a junction end that differs from germline. V and J are TRBV20-1 and TRBJ1-2; no clear D gene. Germline assignment: CDR1 DFQATT and CDR2 SNEGSKA (reference sequence). The CDR3 extends over 11 amino acids. CDR3 amino acids: CVAGSVYGYTF. CDR3 DNA sequence: TGTGTCGCGGGGTCTGTCTATGGCTACACCTTC.

The gene calls are TRBV10-3 and TRBJ1-6; the D gene is possibly TRBD1 (5 bases). The CDR3 length is 15 residues. The germline V gene has CDR1 ENHRY and CDR2 SYGVKD. The germline V and J ends were trimmed by 10 bases and 7 bases, with 20 bases remaining between them. The CDR3 DNA follows: TGTGCCACCCATCATGGTCCCCGGACAAATTCACCCCTCCACTTT. It specifies CATHHGPRTNSPLHF.

The rearrangement joins TRBV5-1 to TRBJ2-1; D might be TRBD2 (5 bases). V lost 0 bases, J lost 7 bases, and 11 bases lay in between. Germline loops: CDR1 SGHRS, CDR2 YFSETQ. The CDR3 totals 14 residues. CDR3 sequence (DNA): TGCGCCAGCAGCTTGGTAGAGGGAAGTAATGAGCAGTTCTTC. Its protein is CASSLVEGSNEQFF.